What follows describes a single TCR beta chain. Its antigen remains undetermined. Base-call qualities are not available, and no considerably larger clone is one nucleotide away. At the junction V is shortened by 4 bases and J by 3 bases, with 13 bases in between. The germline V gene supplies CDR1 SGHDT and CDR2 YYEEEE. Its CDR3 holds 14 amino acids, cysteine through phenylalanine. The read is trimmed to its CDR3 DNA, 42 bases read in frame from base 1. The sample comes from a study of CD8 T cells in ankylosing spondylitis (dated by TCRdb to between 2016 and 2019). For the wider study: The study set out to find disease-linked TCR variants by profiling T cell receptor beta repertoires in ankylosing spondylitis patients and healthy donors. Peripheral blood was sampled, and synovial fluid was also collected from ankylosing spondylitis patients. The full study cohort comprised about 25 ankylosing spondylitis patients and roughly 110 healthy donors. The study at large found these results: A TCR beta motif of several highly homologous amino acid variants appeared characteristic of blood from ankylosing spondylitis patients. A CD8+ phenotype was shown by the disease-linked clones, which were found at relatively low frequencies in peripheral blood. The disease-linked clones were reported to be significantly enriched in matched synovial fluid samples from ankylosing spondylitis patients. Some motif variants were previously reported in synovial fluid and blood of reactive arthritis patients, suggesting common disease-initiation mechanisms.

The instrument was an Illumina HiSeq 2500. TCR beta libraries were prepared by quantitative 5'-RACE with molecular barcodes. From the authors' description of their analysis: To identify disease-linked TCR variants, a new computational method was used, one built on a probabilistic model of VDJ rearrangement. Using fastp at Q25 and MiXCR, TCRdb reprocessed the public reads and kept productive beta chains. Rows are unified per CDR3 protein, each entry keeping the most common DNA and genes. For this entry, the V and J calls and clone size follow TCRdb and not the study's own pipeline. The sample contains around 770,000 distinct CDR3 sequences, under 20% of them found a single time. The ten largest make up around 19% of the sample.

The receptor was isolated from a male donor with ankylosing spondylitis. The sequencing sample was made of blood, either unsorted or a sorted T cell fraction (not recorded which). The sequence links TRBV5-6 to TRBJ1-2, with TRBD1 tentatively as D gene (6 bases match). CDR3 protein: CASSPPAGDYGYTF. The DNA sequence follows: TGTGCCAGCAGCCCGCCGGCAGGGGACTATGGCTACACCTTC.